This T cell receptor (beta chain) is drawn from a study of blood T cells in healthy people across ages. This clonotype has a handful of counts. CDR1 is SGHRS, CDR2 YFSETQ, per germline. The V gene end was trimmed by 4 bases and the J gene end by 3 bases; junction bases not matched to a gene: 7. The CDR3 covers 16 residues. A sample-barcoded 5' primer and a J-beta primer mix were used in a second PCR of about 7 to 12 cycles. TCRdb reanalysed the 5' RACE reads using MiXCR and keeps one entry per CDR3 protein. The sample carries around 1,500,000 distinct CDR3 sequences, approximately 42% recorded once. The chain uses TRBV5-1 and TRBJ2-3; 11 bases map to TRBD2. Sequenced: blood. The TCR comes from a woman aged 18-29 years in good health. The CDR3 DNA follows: TGCGCCAGCAGCCCTTTCCGACTAGCGGGGACAGATACGCAGTATTTT. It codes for CASSPFRLAGTDTQYF.